These 7 T cell receptor beta chains share one sample of origin, sequenced in a study of cytomegalovirus exposure and HLA in healthy donors (dated by TCRdb to about 2017). The library was obtained by the immunoSEQ multiplex PCR assay. A mixture of 60 forward primers for TCR Vbeta segments and 13 reverse primers for TCR Jbeta segments was used in the multiplex PCR. As stored in TCRdb, this immuneACCESS dataset retains in-frame rearrangements with V and J assigned. A fraction of the clones does not appear; measured against another copy, unresolved V genes explain less than half of the discrepancy, and the remainder lacks a known reason. In all, the sample holds fewer than 130,000 clones, and over 60% of those were seen once. 13% of the sample is in the top ten clones. What was sequenced was PBMCs. The source is a man aged 30-40 years in good health and CMV-seropositive.

This CDR3 reads CAIRPSPGEKLFF. The DNA of the CDR3 is TGTGCCATACGACCGTCTCCGGGTGAAAAACTGTTTTTT. The genes are TRBV10-3 and TRBJ1-4; D is undetermined. Trimming pared 9 bases from V and 7 bases from J, leaving 15 bases between. The CDR3 spans 13 residues. Germline CDR1 and CDR2: ENHRY and SYGVKD.

This chain connects TRBV4-3 to TRBJ2-7; D is unclear. Trimming cost V 2 bases and J 2 bases, with 16 bases left between them. This CDR3 has 16 amino acids. Germline values: CDR1 LGHNA, CDR2 YSLEER. The CDR3 bases are TGCGCCAGCAGCCAAACCCGCGGCCTGTCACCCTACGAGCAGTACTTC. It is translated as CASSQTRGLSPYEQYF.

This rearrangement joins TRBV11-2 to TRBJ2-1; tentatively, D is TRBD1 (6 bases). Trimming took off 7 bases at V and 7 bases at J, with 17 bases between the two ends. From germline, CDR1 is SGHAT and CDR2 FQNNGV. The CDR3 has 14 amino acids. The CDR3 reads CASTSYRDENEQFF. DNA of the CDR3: TGTGCCAGCACATCCTACAGGGATGAGAATGAGCAGTTCTTC.

This clone was counted once. The chain is built from TRBV4-3 and TRBJ2-1, with 7 positions matching TRBD1. CDR1 LGHNA and CDR2 YSLEER come from the germline V gene. There are 18 residues in the CDR3. V was clipped by 2 bases and J by 2 bases; unmatched bases: 12. The CDR3 coding sequence is TGCGCCAGCAGCCAATTCGGACCTCGGACAGGTACCTACAATGAGCAGTTCTTC. As protein: CASSQFGPRTGTYNEQFF.

This clone was recorded once. The rearrangement uses TRBV4-1 and TRBJ1-6, with 8 bases lining up with TRBD1. Germline V gene data show CDR1 as MGHRA and CDR2 as YSYEKL. V lost 4 bases, J lost 7 bases, and 9 bases stayed unmatched. CDR3 length: 16 amino acids. The CDR3 spells CASSLFGQGNNSPLHF. The CDR3 DNA is TGCGCCAGCAGCCTCTTCGGACAGGGCAACAATTCACCCCTCCACTTT.

The J gene is TRBJ1-2, the V gene TRBV6-5; tentative D call: TRBD1 (5 bases). Trimming cost V 0 bases and J 5 bases, with 10 bases left between them. The CDR3 loop spans 14 amino acids. Germline-derived CDR1 and CDR2 are MNHEY and SVGAGI. The CDR3 sequence: CASSYSGQGYGYTF. The DNA of the CDR3 is TGTGCCAGCAGTTACTCGGGGCAGGGTTATGGCTACACCTTC.

The genes are TRBV21-1 and TRBJ1-1. TRBV21-1 is a recognized pseudogene. The CDR3 is made up of 15 amino acids. CDR3 amino acids: CASSIPSSEGTEAFF. CDR3 coding DNA: TGTGCCAGCAGCATACCTTCCTCGGAGGGGACTGAAGCTTTCTTT.